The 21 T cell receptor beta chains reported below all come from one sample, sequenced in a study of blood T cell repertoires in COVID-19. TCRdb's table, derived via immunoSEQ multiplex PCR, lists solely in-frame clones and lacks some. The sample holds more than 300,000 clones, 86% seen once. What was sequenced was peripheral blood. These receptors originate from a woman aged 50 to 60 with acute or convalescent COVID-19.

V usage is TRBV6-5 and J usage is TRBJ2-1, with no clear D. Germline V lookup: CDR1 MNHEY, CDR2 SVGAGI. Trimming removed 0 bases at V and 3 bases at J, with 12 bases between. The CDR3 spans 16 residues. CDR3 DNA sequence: TGTGCCAGCAGTTACTCGGGTGCTTGGAGCTACAATGAGCAGTTCTTC. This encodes CASSYSGAWSYNEQFF.

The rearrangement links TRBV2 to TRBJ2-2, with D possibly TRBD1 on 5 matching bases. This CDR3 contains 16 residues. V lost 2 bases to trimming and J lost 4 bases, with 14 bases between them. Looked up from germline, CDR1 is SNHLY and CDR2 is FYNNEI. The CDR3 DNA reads TGTGCCAGCAGTGAATTCCAGGGTCAGCTCACCGGGGAGCTGTTTTTT. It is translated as CASSEFQGQLTGELFF.

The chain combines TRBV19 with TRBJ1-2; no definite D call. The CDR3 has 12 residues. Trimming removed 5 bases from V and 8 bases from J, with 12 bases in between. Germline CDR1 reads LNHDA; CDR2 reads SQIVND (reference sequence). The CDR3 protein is CASSPRGEGYTF. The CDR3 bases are TGTGCCAGTAGTCCCCGCGGGGAGGGCTACACCTTC.

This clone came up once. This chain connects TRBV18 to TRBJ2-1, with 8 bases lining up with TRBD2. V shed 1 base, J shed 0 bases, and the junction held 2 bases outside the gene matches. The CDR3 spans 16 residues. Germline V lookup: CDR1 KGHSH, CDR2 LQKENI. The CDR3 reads CASSPLLAASYNEQFF. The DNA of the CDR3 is TGTGCCAGCTCACCACTACTAGCGGCCTCCTACAATGAGCAGTTCTTC.

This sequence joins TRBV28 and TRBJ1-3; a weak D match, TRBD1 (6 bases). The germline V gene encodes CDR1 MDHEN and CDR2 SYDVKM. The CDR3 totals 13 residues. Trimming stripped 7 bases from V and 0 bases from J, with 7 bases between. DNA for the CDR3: TGTGCCAGCATGGACAGCTCTGGAAACACCATATATTTT. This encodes CASMDSSGNTIYF.

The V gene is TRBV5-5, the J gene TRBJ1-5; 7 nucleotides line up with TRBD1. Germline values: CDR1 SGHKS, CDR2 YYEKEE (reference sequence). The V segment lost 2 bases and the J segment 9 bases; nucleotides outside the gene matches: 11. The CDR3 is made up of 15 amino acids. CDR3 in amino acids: CASSFRRDSASPQHF. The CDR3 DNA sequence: TGTGCCAGCAGCTTCCGACGGGACAGCGCTTCGCCCCAGCATTTT. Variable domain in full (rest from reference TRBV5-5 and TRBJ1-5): DAGVTQSPTHLIKTRGQQVTLRCSPISGHKSVSWYQQVLGQGPQFIFQYYEKEERGRGNFPDRFSARQFPNYSSELNVNALLLGDSALYLCASSFRRDSASPQHFGDGTRLSIL.

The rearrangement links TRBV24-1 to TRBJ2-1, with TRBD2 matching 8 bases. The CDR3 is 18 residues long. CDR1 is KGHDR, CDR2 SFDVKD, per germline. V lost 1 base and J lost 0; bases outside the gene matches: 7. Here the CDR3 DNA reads TGTGCCACCAGTGATTTTTCGCAGGCGGGGGGCTCCTACAATGAGCAGTTCTTC. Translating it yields CATSDFSQAGGSYNEQFF.

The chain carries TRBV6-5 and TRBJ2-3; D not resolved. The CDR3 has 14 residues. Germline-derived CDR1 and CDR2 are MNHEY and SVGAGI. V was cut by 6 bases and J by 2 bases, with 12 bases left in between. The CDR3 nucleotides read TGTGCCAGCAGCCTAGACCCCGACACAGATACGCAGTATTTT. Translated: CASSLDPDTDTQYF.

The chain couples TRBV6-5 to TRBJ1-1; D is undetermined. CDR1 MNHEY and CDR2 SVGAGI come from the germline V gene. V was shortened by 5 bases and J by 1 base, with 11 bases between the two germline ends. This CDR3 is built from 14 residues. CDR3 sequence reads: CASSRLGSNTEAFF. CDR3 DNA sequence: TGTGCCAGCAGTCGCCTAGGTTCGAACACTGAAGCTTTCTTT.

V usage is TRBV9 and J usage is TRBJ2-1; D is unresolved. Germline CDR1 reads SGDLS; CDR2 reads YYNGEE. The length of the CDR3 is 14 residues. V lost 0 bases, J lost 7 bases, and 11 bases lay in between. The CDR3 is CASSVELYGNEQFF. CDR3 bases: TGTGCCAGCAGCGTAGAACTCTACGGGAATGAGCAGTTCTTC. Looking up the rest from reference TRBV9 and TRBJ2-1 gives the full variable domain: DSGVTQTPKHLITATGQRVTLRCSPRSGDLSVYWYQQSLDQGLQFLIQYYNGEERAKGNILERFSAQQFPDLHSELNLSSLELGDSALYFCASSVELYGNEQFFGPGTRLTVL.

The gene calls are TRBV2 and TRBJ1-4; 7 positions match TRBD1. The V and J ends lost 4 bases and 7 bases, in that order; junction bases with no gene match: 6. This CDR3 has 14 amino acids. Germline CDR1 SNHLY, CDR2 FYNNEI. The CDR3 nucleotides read TGTGCCAGCAGTGCGAGGGGGCACAGTGAAAAACTGTTTTTT. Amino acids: CASSARGHSEKLFF.

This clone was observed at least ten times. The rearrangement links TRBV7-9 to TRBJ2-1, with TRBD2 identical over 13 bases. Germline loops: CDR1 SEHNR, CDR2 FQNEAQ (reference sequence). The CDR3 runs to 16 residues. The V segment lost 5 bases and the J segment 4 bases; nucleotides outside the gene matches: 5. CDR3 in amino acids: CASSRGTSGTYNEQFF. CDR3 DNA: TGTGCCAGCAGCCGAGGGACTAGCGGGACTTACAATGAGCAGTTCTTC.

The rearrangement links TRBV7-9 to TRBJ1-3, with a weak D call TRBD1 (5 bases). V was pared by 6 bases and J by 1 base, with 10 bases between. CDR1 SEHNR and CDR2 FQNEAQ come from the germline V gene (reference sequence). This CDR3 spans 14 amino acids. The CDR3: CASRGGSSGNTIYF. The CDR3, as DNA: TGTGCCAGCAGGGGGGGTAGTTCTGGAAACACCATATATTTT.

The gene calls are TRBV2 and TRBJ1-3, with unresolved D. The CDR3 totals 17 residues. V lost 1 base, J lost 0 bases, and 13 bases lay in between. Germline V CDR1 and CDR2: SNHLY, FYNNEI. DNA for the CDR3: TGTGCCAGCAGTGAAGTGCAGGCACTTAACTCTGGAAACACCATATATTTT. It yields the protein CASSEVQALNSGNTIYF.

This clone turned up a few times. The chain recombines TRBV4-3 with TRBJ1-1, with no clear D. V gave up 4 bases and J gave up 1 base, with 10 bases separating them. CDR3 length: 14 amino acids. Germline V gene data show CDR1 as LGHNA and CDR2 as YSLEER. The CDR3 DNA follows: TGCGCCAGCAGCCTCGGTCGGTGGAACACTGAAGCTTTCTTT. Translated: CASSLGRWNTEAFF.

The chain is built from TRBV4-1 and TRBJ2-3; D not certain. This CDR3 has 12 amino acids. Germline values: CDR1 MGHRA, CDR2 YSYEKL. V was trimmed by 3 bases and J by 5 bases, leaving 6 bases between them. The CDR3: CASSQALDTQYF. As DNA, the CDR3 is TGCGCCAGCAGCCAGGCATTAGATACGCAGTATTTT.

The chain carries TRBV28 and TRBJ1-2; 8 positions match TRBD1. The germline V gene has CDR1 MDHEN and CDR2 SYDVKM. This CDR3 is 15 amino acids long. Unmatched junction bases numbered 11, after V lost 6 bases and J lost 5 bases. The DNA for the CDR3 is TGTGCCAGCAGCACCCAGGGGGCAGGGTGGTATGGCTACACCTTC. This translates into CASSTQGAGWYGYTF.

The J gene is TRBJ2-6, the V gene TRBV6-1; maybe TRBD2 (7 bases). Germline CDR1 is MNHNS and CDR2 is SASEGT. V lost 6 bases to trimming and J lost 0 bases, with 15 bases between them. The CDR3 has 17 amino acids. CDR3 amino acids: CASRERGGRSGANVLTF. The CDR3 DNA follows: TGTGCCAGCAGGGAAAGGGGGGGCCGCTCTGGGGCCAACGTCCTGACTTTC.

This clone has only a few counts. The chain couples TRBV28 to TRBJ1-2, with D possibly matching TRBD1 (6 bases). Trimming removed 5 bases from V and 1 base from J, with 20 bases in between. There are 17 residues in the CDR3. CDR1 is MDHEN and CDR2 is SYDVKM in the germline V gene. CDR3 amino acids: CASSKSLRRDINYGYTF. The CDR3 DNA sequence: TGTGCCAGCAGTAAATCCCTCCGCCGGGACATTAACTATGGCTACACCTTC.

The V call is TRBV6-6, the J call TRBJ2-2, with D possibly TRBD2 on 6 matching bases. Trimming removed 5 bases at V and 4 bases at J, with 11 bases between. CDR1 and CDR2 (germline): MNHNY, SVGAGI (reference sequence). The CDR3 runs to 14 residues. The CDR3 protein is CASSPGTPTGELFF. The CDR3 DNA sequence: TGTGCCAGCAGTCCCGGGACTCCCACCGGGGAGCTGTTTTTT.

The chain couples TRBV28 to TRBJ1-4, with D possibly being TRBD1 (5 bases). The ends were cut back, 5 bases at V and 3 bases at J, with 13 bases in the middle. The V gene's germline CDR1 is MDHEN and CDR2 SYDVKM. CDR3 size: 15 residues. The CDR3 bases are TGTGCCAGCAGTCGTGAGGGGAGGGCTAATGAAAAACTGTTTTTT. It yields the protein CASSREGRANEKLFF.